One and the same sample provided the 27 T cell receptor beta chains below, sequenced in a study of T cells after yellow fever vaccination. MiXCR was run by TCRdb on the 5' RACE reads, yielding one entry per CDR3 protein. This sample has about 58,000 distinct CDR3 sequences, with more than 5.5% found just once. The sample consisted of CD8+ T cells sorted from PBMCs, taken on the day of the first yellow fever vaccination. These TCRs come from a man aged 18-30 years who received the YFV17D yellow fever vaccine.

The table lists this clonotype with a few counts. This chain connects TRBV29-1 to TRBJ2-5; D is ambiguous. This CDR3 has 13 amino acids. Trimming took 1 base from V and 3 from J, leaving 9 bases between them. The germline V gene has CDR1 SQVTM and CDR2 ANQGSEA. The CDR3 region is CSVEGAVEETQYF. The CDR3 DNA follows: TGCAGCGTTGAAGGGGCAGTAGAAGAGACCCAGTACTTC.

This clonotype has ten or more counts. The CDR3: CASSRQDGTGELFF. The CDR3 nucleotides read TGTGCCAGCAGCAGGCAGGACGGCACCGGGGAGCTGTTTTTT. The chain employs TRBV4-2 and TRBJ2-2, with D unresolved. V lost 5 bases, J lost 4 bases, and 11 bases lay in between. The germline V gene has CDR1 LGHNA and CDR2 YNFKEQ. The CDR3 is made up of 14 amino acids.

This clonotype was seen many times. The chain joins TRBV12-3 or TRBV12-4 to TRBJ2-2; D gene ambiguous. The germline V and J ends were trimmed by 8 bases and 9 bases, with 16 bases remaining between them. The length of the CDR3 is 13 residues. CDR3 amino acids: CASGVAHVRELFF. CDR3 DNA sequence: TGTGCCAGCGGAGTAGCCCATGTCCGGGAGCTGTTTTTT.

This clonotype was observed a handful of times. This chain uses TRBV13 with TRBJ2-7, with 9 bases that match TRBD1. CDR1 and CDR2 (germline): PRHDT, FYEKMQ (reference sequence). V trimming: 3 bases; J trimming: 6 bases; junction bases outside the gene matches: 9. The CDR3 has 15 residues. The CDR3 DNA sequence: TGTGCCAGCAGCTTGTTCGGGACAGGGCTCGCCGAGCAGTACTTC. Protein product: CASSLFGTGLAEQYF.

The rearrangement uses TRBV29-1 and TRBJ2-5; no clear D gene. V was shortened by 3 bases and J by 5 bases, with 19 bases between the two germline ends. The CDR3 has 15 residues. Germline CDR1 reads SQVTM; CDR2 reads ANQGSEA. The CDR3 here is CSVELVAGRRETQYF. CDR3 coding DNA: TGCAGCGTTGAGTTGGTGGCCGGGCGGCGGGAGACCCAGTACTTC.

This rearrangement joins TRBV7-2 to TRBJ2-5, with 8 bases identical to TRBD2. The CDR3 loop spans 16 amino acids. After removal of 1 base from V and 0 bases from J, the junction contained 4 bases not matched to a gene. Per the germline V gene, CDR1 is SGHTA and CDR2 is FQGNSA. CDR3 bases: TGTGCCAGCAGCTTAGGGGGGCGGGGGGACCAAGAGACCCAGTACTTC. Its protein product is CASSLGGRGDQETQYF. Full variable domain (remainder filled in from reference TRBV7-2 and TRBJ2-5): GAGVSQSPSNKVTEKGKDVELRCDPISGHTALYWYRQSLGQGLEFLIYFQGNSAPDKSGLPSDRFSAERTGGSVSTLTIQRTQQEDSAVYLCASSLGGRGDQETQYFGPGTRLLVL.

This clonotype was seen at least ten times. This chain links TRBV20-1 with TRBJ2-5, with TRBD1 matching over 9 bases. Germline trimming cut 5 bases from V and 0 bases from J; bases unmatched to any gene: 7. Germline V gene sequence: CDR1 DFQATT, CDR2 SNEGSKA (reference sequence). The CDR3 totals 15 residues. CDR3 protein: CSASTGGNDQETQYF. The CDR3 nucleotides read TGCAGTGCTTCCACAGGGGGCAATGACCAAGAGACCCAGTACTTC.

This clonotype was recorded many times. This chain links TRBV5-5 with TRBJ2-3, with D maybe TRBD2 (5 bases). Trimming cost V 2 bases and J 2 bases, with 15 bases left between them. The CDR3 runs to 16 residues. Germline V CDR1 and CDR2: SGHKS, YYEKEE (reference sequence). The CDR3 DNA is TGTGCCAGCAGCTTCGGTCTGGGGAGCCCCACAGATACGCAGTATTTT. This codes for CASSFGLGSPTDTQYF.

The rearrangement uses TRBV6-1 and TRBJ2-7, with D perhaps TRBD1 or TRBD2 (5 bases each). Germline CDR1 is MNHNS and CDR2 is SASEGT. There are 15 residues in the CDR3. The V and J ends lost 3 bases and 1 base respectively, with 13 bases between them. The CDR3 sequence is CASSDPGTASYEQYF. In DNA form, the CDR3 reads TGTGCCAGCAGTGACCCCGGGACGGCTTCCTACGAGCAGTACTTC.

This clonotype has a handful of counts. The chain has TRBV7-9 and TRBJ2-7, with 9 positions matching TRBD2. CDR1 SEHNR and CDR2 FQNEAQ come from the germline V gene (reference sequence). The CDR3 extends over 15 amino acids. After removal of 4 bases from V and 3 bases from J, the junction contained 7 bases not matched to a gene. As DNA, the CDR3 is TGTGCCAGCAGCTCCAGCGGGGGGTTTTACTACGAGCAGTACTTC. This codes for CASSSSGGFYYEQYF.

There are many counts of this clonotype. V and J are TRBV7-9 and TRBJ2-2; the D gene is possibly TRBD1 (5 bases). Trimming left V 3 bases short and J 3 bases short, with 5 bases between. The germline CDR1 and CDR2 sequences are SEHNR and FQNEAQ (reference sequence). The length of the CDR3 is 13 residues. CDR3 DNA: TGTGCCAGCAGCTTCAGGGACACCGGGGAGCTGTTTTTT. Its protein is CASSFRDTGELFF.

The sample holds a few counts of this clonotype. This chain connects TRBV18 to TRBJ2-1; unclear D gene. The CDR3 length is 15 residues. The ends were cut back, 2 bases at V and 2 bases at J, with 10 bases in the middle. Germline assignment: CDR1 KGHSH and CDR2 LQKENI. This CDR3 is CASSPGDNPYNEQFF. CDR3 bases: TGTGCCAGCTCACCAGGAGACAACCCCTACAATGAGCAGTTCTTC.

In its sample, this clonotype was seen many times. The V call is TRBV9, the J call TRBJ2-5; 10 bases map to TRBD1. Germline CDR1 reads SGDLS; CDR2 reads YYNGEE. With 7 bases clipped from V and 5 bases from J, the junction kept 11 bases outside the gene matches. The CDR3 totals 15 residues. CDR3 sequence (DNA): TGTGCCAGCGGGTCCGGGACAGGGGCAGGGGAGACCCAGTACTTC. This codes for CASGSGTGAGETQYF.

This clonotype is medium-sized (0.01 to 0.1%). The chain carries TRBV24-1 and TRBJ2-1, with D possibly matching TRBD1 (5 bases). CDR1 and CDR2 (germline): KGHDR, SFDVKD. The CDR3 totals 14 residues. The V gene lost 6 bases and the J gene lost 4 bases, with 12 bases spanning the gap. For the CDR3, the DNA is TGTGCCACCAGTCTAACAGGCGGATACAATGAGCAGTTCTTC. Protein sequence: CATSLTGGYNEQFF.

The chain has TRBV7-9 and TRBJ1-2; 7 nucleotides agree with TRBD1. The CDR3 contains 16 residues. V lost 1 base and J lost 2; bases outside the gene matches: 7. From germline, CDR1 is SEHNR and CDR2 FQNEAQ (reference sequence). CDR3 residues: CASSLETGPGNYGYTF. CDR3 DNA sequence: TGTGCCAGCAGCTTAGAGACAGGGCCAGGCAACTATGGCTACACCTTC.

Many counts were recorded for this clonotype. The J gene is TRBJ2-7, the V gene TRBV7-9, with D possibly matching TRBD2 (6 bases). This CDR3 contains 13 residues. Germline V CDR1 and CDR2: SEHNR, FQNEAQ (reference sequence). The ends were cut back, 5 bases at V and 0 bases at J, with 8 bases in the middle. The CDR3 is CASSPTSSYEQYF. CDR3 sequence (DNA): TGTGCCAGCAGCCCGACTAGCTCCTACGAGCAGTACTTC.

In its sample, this clonotype was seen many times. Germline and junction disagree at one end, which may indicate a read error. This chain connects TRBV19 to TRBJ1-6, with no clear D. The CDR3 loop spans 10 amino acids. Germline V CDR1 and CDR2: LNHDA, SQIVND (reference sequence). The CDR3 nucleotides read TGTGCCAGCGGTTCCGGGCCCTTGTTTTTT. Residues: CASGSGPLFF.

This clonotype came up a few times. V and J are TRBV7-9 and TRBJ1-1; D is unclear. Per germline, CDR1 SEHNR and CDR2 FQNEAQ (reference sequence). This CDR3 region has 12 residues. The ends were cut back, 4 bases at V and 5 bases at J, with 8 bases in the middle. This chain's CDR3 is CASSSLVTEAFF. Written as DNA, the CDR3 is TGTGCCAGCAGCTCTTTGGTGACTGAAGCTTTCTTT.

This clonotype was detected a few times. The chain combines TRBV29-1 with TRBJ1-1; D may be TRBD1 (6 bases). Germline V CDR1 and CDR2: SQVTM, ANQGSEA. The CDR3 is 14 amino acids. V lost 5 bases and J 0 bases, leaving 13 bases between the germline ends. CDR3 nucleotides: TGCAGCGTTATGCAGGGGCCTATGAACACTGAAGCTTTCTTT. Its protein is CSVMQGPMNTEAFF.

In this sample, this clonotype turned up many times. The chain recombines TRBV6-5 with TRBJ2-1; D not certain. CDR1 and CDR2 from the germline V gene are MNHEY and SVGAGI. This CDR3 is built from 16 residues. V was cut by 6 bases and J by 0 bases, with 15 bases left in between. CDR3 loop: CASSPERLSSYNEQFF. The DNA of the CDR3 is TGTGCCAGCAGCCCCGAGCGCCTCAGCTCCTACAATGAGCAGTTCTTC.

The chain uses TRBV20-1 and TRBJ2-7, with D perhaps TRBD2 (5 bases). The germline V gene encodes CDR1 DFQATT and CDR2 SNEGSKA (reference sequence). V lost 0 bases and J lost 2, with 11 bases in between. The length of the CDR3 is 14 residues. For the CDR3, the DNA is TGCAGTGCTAGAGATCTCGCGGGCCCCTACGAGCAGTACTTC. The encoded protein is CSARDLAGPYEQYF.

This clonotype was recorded at least ten times. The chain carries TRBV6-1 and TRBJ2-1, with no clear D. This CDR3 spans 17 amino acids. Between the trimmed V and J ends, which lost 4 bases and 4 bases, there was a span of 20 bases. The V gene's germline CDR1 is MNHNS and CDR2 SASEGT. CDR3 in DNA: TGTGCCAGCAGTGTCGCGTCCGTGGCAGACCCATACAATGAGCAGTTCTTC. Its protein product is CASSVASVADPYNEQFF.

This clonotype was seen more than once but under ten times. This chain connects TRBV14 to TRBJ1-5; weak D call: TRBD1 (5 bases). Trimming took 4 bases from V and 11 from J, leaving 18 bases between them. CDR1 SGHDN and CDR2 FVKESK come from the germline V gene. This CDR3 is 14 amino acids long. The CDR3 sequence: CASSPGRGDASQHF. CDR3 nucleotide sequence: TGTGCCAGCAGCCCCGGGAGGGGAGATGCGTCCCAGCATTTT.

This clonotype was picked up a small number of times. V gene TRBV5-6 combines with J gene TRBJ1-1; D gene uncertain. V was cut by 4 bases and J by 1 base, with 5 bases left in between. The CDR3 has 12 amino acids. In germline, CDR1 is SGHDT, CDR2 YYEEEE. The CDR3 region has the DNA TGTGCCAGCAGCGTCCAGAACACTGAAGCTTTCTTT. As protein: CASSVQNTEAFF.

This clonotype was detected many times. V usage is TRBV12-3 or TRBV12-4 and J usage is TRBJ2-5, with D unclear. Deletions cut 5 bases from V and 5 bases from J, with 18 bases between. The CDR3 loop spans 15 amino acids. The CDR3 DNA follows: TGTGCCAGCAGTCTCCGGGTCAGGCAGTTGGAGACCCAGTACTTC. Translation gives CASSLRVRQLETQYF.

The chain uses TRBV11-1 and TRBJ2-3, with a possible D match to TRBD1 (5 bases). The length of the CDR3 is 18 residues. The germline V gene has CDR1 SGHAT and CDR2 FQDESV (reference sequence). V was trimmed by 1 base and J by 2 bases, leaving 19 bases between them. DNA of the CDR3: TGTGCCAGCAGCTTAGGAGAATCGCATGGGGCTCTCACAGATACGCAGTATTTT. It codes for CASSLGESHGALTDTQYF.

This clonotype was recorded a few times. This chain links TRBV6-1 with TRBJ1-5; D is perhaps TRBD1 (5 bases). Germline assignment: CDR1 MNHNS and CDR2 SASEGT. This CDR3 spans 14 amino acids. V dropped 6 bases and J dropped 0 bases, with 9 bases sitting between them. The CDR3 region has the DNA TGTGCCAGCAGGCCAGACAGTAGCAATCAGCCCCAGCATTTT. Translated, it gives CASRPDSSNQPQHF.